The 26 T cell receptor beta chains given below trace back to one sample, sequenced in a study of cytomegalovirus exposure and HLA in healthy donors. Sequenced by immunoSEQ multiplex PCR; TCRdb stores in-frame clones only, minus some. The table lists 120,000 or so clones, 70% to 90% of them singletons, with about 1.9% in the top ten. Sequencing input: PBMCs. The origin of the receptors is a woman younger than 35 in good health and CMV-seronegative.

This clone was recorded only once. The chain couples TRBV5-4 to TRBJ2-1; 13 bases are a match to TRBD2. J gave up 2 bases and V 4 bases, and 3 bases lay outside the gene matches. In germline, CDR1 is SGHNT, CDR2 YYREEE (reference sequence). The CDR3 runs 16 residues. CDR3 in amino acids: CASSPGTSGAYNEQFF. As DNA, the CDR3 is TGTGCCAGCAGCCCGGGGACTAGCGGGGCCTACAATGAGCAGTTCTTC.

This clone has just a few counts. The chain links TRBV2 to TRBJ1-5; unclear D gene. The germline gives CDR1 SNHLY, CDR2 FYNNEI. Trimming shortened V by 4 bases and J by 0 bases, and 7 bases separated the two germline ends. This CDR3 comprises 14 residues. The CDR3 DNA is TGTGCCAGCAGTGTCCAGTATAGCAATCAGCCCCAGCATTTT. Translation: CASSVQYSNQPQHF.

The chain uses TRBV27 and TRBJ1-1, with 9 bases lining up with TRBD1. The germline V gene encodes CDR1 MNHEY and CDR2 SMNVEV (reference sequence). The CDR3 sequence is 13 residues long. V trimming: 6 bases; J trimming: 5 bases; junction bases outside the gene matches: 4. The chain's CDR3 is CASSRDRDTEAFF. The CDR3 nucleotides read TGTGCCAGCAGCCGGGACAGGGATACTGAAGCTTTCTTT.

The chain combines TRBV13 with TRBJ2-3; weak D call: TRBD1 (5 bases). Germline CDR1 PRHDT, CDR2 FYEKMQ (reference sequence). V lost 1 base and J 6 bases, leaving 11 bases between the germline ends. The length of the CDR3 is 14 residues. The CDR3 sequence: CASSLVVKGDTQYF. DNA for the CDR3: TGTGCCAGCAGCTTAGTGGTAAAGGGGGATACGCAGTATTTT.

V usage is TRBV5-1 and J usage is TRBJ2-3, with D possibly being TRBD1 (6 bases). The germline gives CDR1 SGHRS, CDR2 YFSETQ. V was cut by 3 bases and J by 1 base, with 6 bases left in between. The CDR3 contains 13 residues. Here the CDR3 reads CASSSGGTDTQYF. CDR3 DNA sequence: TGCGCCAGCAGCTCAGGGGGCACAGATACGCAGTATTTT.

V is TRBV7-6 and J is TRBJ2-1, with 8 nucleotides matching TRBD1. Trimming removed 5 bases from V and 3 bases from J; junction bases left unmatched: 6. This CDR3 spans 15 amino acids. The germline V gene has CDR1 SGHVS and CDR2 FNYEAQ. DNA of the CDR3: TGTGCCAGCAGCCGCGGGACAGGTATCTACAATGAGCAGTTCTTC. This encodes CASSRGTGIYNEQFF. The variable domain in full, completed from reference TRBV7-6 and TRBJ2-1, reads GAGVSQSPRYKVTKRGQDVALRCDPISGHVSLYWYRQALGQGPEFLTYFNYEAQQDKSGLPNDRFSAERPEGSISTLTIQRTEQRDSAMYRCASSRGTGIYNEQFFGPGTRLTVL.

The gene calls are TRBV10-3 and TRBJ1-1, with D uncertain. V shed 5 bases and J shed 0 bases, with 10 bases lying between them. There are 14 residues in the CDR3. Germline loops: CDR1 ENHRY, CDR2 SYGVKD. This chain's CDR3 is CAISRAGMNTEAFF. The DNA for the CDR3 is TGTGCCATCAGTCGTGCGGGAATGAACACTGAAGCTTTCTTT.

The chain links TRBV4-2 to TRBJ2-5; 9 bases line up with TRBD2. V dropped 3 bases and J dropped 2; count of bases not matched to a gene: 4. The CDR3 spans 15 residues. The V gene's germline CDR1 is LGHNA and CDR2 YNFKEQ. The CDR3: CASSQATSGQETQYF. CDR3 sequence (DNA): TGTGCCAGCAGCCAGGCGACTAGCGGACAAGAGACCCAGTACTTC.

The chain recombines TRBV30 with TRBJ2-1; maybe TRBD2 (5 bases). CDR3 length: 16 amino acids. Germline V lookup: CDR1 GTSNPN, CDR2 SVGIG (reference sequence). V gave up 2 bases and J gave up 5 bases, with 19 bases separating them. The CDR3 nucleotides are TGTGCCTGGAGTATATCGATAGCGTGGAGTGACAATGAGCAGTTCTTC. Translating gives CAWSISIAWSDNEQFF.

The rearrangement links TRBV7-9 to TRBJ2-3, with 7 bases that match TRBD2. The CDR3 contains 17 residues. J lost 5 bases, V lost 4 bases, and 15 bases had no gene match. Germline V lookup: CDR1 SEHNR, CDR2 FQNEAQ (reference sequence). CDR3 in DNA: TGTGCCAGCAGCTGGTTGGCGGGGGTTCTTGGTGGAGATACGCAGTATTTT. Amino acids: CASSWLAGVLGGDTQYF.

V is TRBV5-1 and J is TRBJ2-7; 7 bases are shared with TRBD2. V trimming: 4 bases; J trimming: 7 bases; junction bases outside the gene matches: 11. This CDR3 is 14 amino acids long. CDR1 and CDR2 from the germline V gene are SGHRS and YFSETQ. CDR3 region: CASSPGLDPREQYF. Written as DNA, the CDR3 is TGCGCCAGCAGCCCAGGACTAGATCCGAGGGAGCAGTACTTC.

V and J are TRBV7-9 and TRBJ1-4, with a weak D call TRBD1 (5 bases). Germline V gene lookup returns CDR1 SEHNR and CDR2 FQNEAQ (reference sequence). Trimming removed 3 bases at V and 4 bases at J, with 12 bases between. This CDR3 region has 15 residues. CDR3 in DNA: TGTGCCAGCAGCTTTCGGACCGGGGGTAATGAAAAACTGTTTTTT. Translating it yields CASSFRTGGNEKLFF.

Regarding this clone: The sample has other DNA sequences that encode this CDR3 too. This CDR3 is CASSVGLAGYEQYF. CDR3 coding DNA: TGTGCCAGCAGCGTAGGACTAGCGGGGTACGAGCAGTACTTC. J is TRBJ2-7 and V is TRBV9, with 11 bases aligning to TRBD2. This CDR3 is built from 14 residues. The junction had 0 bases not matched to a gene; V was cut back by 0 bases and J by 4 bases. In germline, CDR1 is SGDLS, CDR2 YYNGEE.

The rearrangement uses TRBV7-9 and TRBJ2-3; TRBD1 matches at 7 bases. J lost 3 bases, V lost 5 bases, and 8 bases had no gene match. The CDR3 totals 15 residues. The germline V gene encodes CDR1 SEHNR and CDR2 FQNEAQ (reference sequence). The CDR3 reads CASSLIGGRTDTQYF. The CDR3 DNA reads as TGTGCCAGCAGCCTCATAGGGGGCCGTACAGATACGCAGTATTTT.

The chain is built from TRBV9 and TRBJ2-6; TRBD2 is a possible D gene (6 bases). Trimming removed 7 bases at V and 2 bases at J, with 13 bases between. The germline V gene encodes CDR1 SGDLS and CDR2 YYNGEE. This CDR3 contains 15 residues. CDR3 in amino acids: CASSRRGPGANVLTF. CDR3 bases: TGTGCCAGCTCCAGGCGGGGCCCTGGGGCCAACGTCCTGACTTTC.

The gene calls are TRBV9 and TRBJ2-1, with D possibly being TRBD2 (7 bases). CDR3 length: 13 amino acids. In germline, CDR1 is SGDLS, CDR2 YYNGEE. The V end was cut by 2 bases, the J end by 9 bases, with 12 bases between. CDR3: CASSVGEGVEQFF. Written as DNA, the CDR3 is TGTGCCAGCAGCGTGGGGGAGGGGGTTGAGCAGTTCTTC. The variable domain in full, with the rest retrieved from reference TRBV9 and TRBJ2-1, is DSGVTQTPKHLITATGQRVTLRCSPRSGDLSVYWYQQSLDQGLQFLIQYYNGEERAKGNILERFSAQQFPDLHSELNLSSLELGDSALYFCASSVGEGVEQFFGPGTRLTVL.

This clone appeared a single time. The rearrangement links TRBV10-3 to TRBJ2-7, with 7 bases fitting TRBD2. This CDR3 contains 14 residues. Trimming cost V 7 bases and J 0 bases; bases outside gene matches: 6. Germline values: CDR1 ENHRY, CDR2 SYGVKD. This CDR3 reads CAITSGALSYEQYF. CDR3 DNA sequence: TGTGCCATCACTAGCGGTGCTCTCTCCTACGAGCAGTACTTC.

The chain carries TRBV6-4 and TRBJ2-2, with 12 positions matching TRBD2. Per germline, CDR1 MRHNA and CDR2 SNTAGT. This CDR3 has 20 amino acids. After removal of 5 bases from V and 6 bases from J, the junction contained 19 bases not matched to a gene. The CDR3 DNA follows: TGTGCCAGCAGTAGTAGCATGGGACTAGCGGGCCCTAGTCCGGCCGGGGAGCTGTTTTTT. Translation gives CASSSSMGLAGPSPAGELFF.

The V gene is TRBV5-1, the J gene TRBJ1-2; D unresolved. V lost 4 bases to trimming and J lost 5 bases, with 12 bases between them. CDR3 length: 13 residues. Germline CDR1 is SGHRS and CDR2 is YFSETQ. The CDR3 nucleotides read TGCGCCAGCAGCGAACAAAAACCGTATGGCTACACCTTC. This translates into CASSEQKPYGYTF.

V is TRBV4-3 and J is TRBJ2-1; 9 nucleotides line up with TRBD2. Germline V CDR1 and CDR2: LGHNA, YSLEER. CDR3 length equals 15 residues. V lost 0 bases to trimming and J lost 8 bases; unmatched junction nucleotides: 5. DNA for the CDR3: TGCGCCAGCAGCCAAGAGCTAGCGGGGAGGGATGAGCAGTTCTTC. Its translation is CASSQELAGRDEQFF.

The chain is built from TRBV29-1 and TRBJ2-7; 9 nucleotides align to TRBD2. Looked up from germline, CDR1 is SQVTM and CDR2 is ANQGSEA. Trimming took 4 bases from V and 2 from J; bases not matched to a gene: 3. The CDR3 is 13 residues long. In DNA, the CDR3 is TGCAGCGTTGTTTTAGCGGGAGCCTACGAGCAGTACTTC. Encoded protein: CSVVLAGAYEQYF.

V gene TRBV10-1 combines with J gene TRBJ2-5; no firm D call. Looked up from germline, CDR1 is WNHNN and CDR2 is SYGVQD (reference sequence). This CDR3 contains 13 residues. V dropped 0 bases and J dropped 3 bases, with 5 bases sitting between them. CDR3: CASSESTKETQYF. The CDR3 DNA sequence: TGCGCCAGCAGTGAGTCAACAAAAGAGACCCAGTACTTC.

The J gene is TRBJ2-6, the V gene TRBV13; 8 nucleotides agree with TRBD1. The CDR3 contains 20 residues. V lost 2 bases, J lost 1 base, and 13 bases stayed unmatched. Germline assignment: CDR1 PRHDT and CDR2 FYEKMQ (reference sequence). CDR3 loop: CASSLWAGGGIGSGANVLTF. The CDR3, as DNA: TGTGCCAGCAGCTTATGGGCAGGGGGCGGGATAGGATCTGGGGCCAACGTCCTGACTTTC. The whole variable domain, remainder taken from reference TRBV13 and TRBJ2-6, is AAGVIQSPRHLIKEKRETATLKCYPIPRHDTVYWYQQGPGQDPQFLISFYEKMQSDKGSIPDRFSAQQFSDYHSELNMSSLELGDSALYFCASSLWAGGGIGSGANVLTFGAGSRLTVL.

V gene TRBV5-1 combines with J gene TRBJ2-3; D gene unclear. The CDR3 length is 14 residues. The germline V and J ends were trimmed by 2 bases and 2 bases, with 9 bases remaining between them. Germline CDR1 and CDR2: SGHRS and YFSETQ. The CDR3 spells CASSFEAATDTQYF. In nucleotides, the CDR3 is TGCGCCAGCAGCTTTGAGGCGGCCACAGATACGCAGTATTTT.

The chain carries TRBV28 and TRBJ1-2, with 9 bases matching TRBD1. The CDR3 runs 15 residues. CDR1 and CDR2 (germline): MDHEN, SYDVKM. J lost 2 bases, V lost 6 bases, and 7 bases had no gene match. The CDR3 protein is CASSTTGTGNYGYTF. The CDR3 DNA is TGTGCCAGCAGCACCACCGGGACAGGGAACTATGGCTACACCTTC.

The CDR3, as DNA: TGTGCCAGCAGGAAAACAGGGACCCGTCTAGCGGGGAGTGGCACAGATACGCAGTATTTT. Protein sequence: CASRKTGTRLAGSGTDTQYF. This rearrangement joins TRBV28 to TRBJ2-3; TRBD2 agrees at 9 bases. The CDR3 loop spans 20 amino acids. The germline V gene encodes CDR1 MDHEN and CDR2 SYDVKM. After removal of 6 bases from V and 1 base from J, the junction contained 20 bases not matched to a gene.